One sample yielded the 30 T cell receptor beta chains listed below, sequenced in a study of cytomegalovirus exposure and HLA in healthy donors. A multiplex PCR was run with 60 Vbeta primers and 13 Jbeta primers. Using immunoSEQ multiplex PCR, the repertoire was profiled, and TCRdb retains in-frame clones only, with some absent. Among approximately 180,000 clones listed, around 82% were seen once. The sample comprised PBMCs. The source of these receptors is a woman in her forties or fifties in good health and CMV-seropositive.

In nucleotides, the CDR3 is TGTGCCTGGACCAGCGCGCACGAGCAGTACTTC. Translated: CAWTSAHEQYF. The chain couples TRBV30 to TRBJ2-7; D is unresolved. V lost 4 bases to trimming and J lost 5 bases, with 9 bases between them. CDR3 length: 11 residues. Germline CDR1 is GTSNPN and CDR2 is SVGIG (reference sequence).

V and J are TRBV6-5 and TRBJ2-3, with 7 positions matching TRBD2. J lost 6 bases, V lost 4 bases, and 10 bases had no gene match. In germline, CDR1 is MNHEY, CDR2 SVGAGI. The CDR3 is made up of 15 amino acids. CDR3: CASSSQRGTTDTQYF. Written as DNA, the CDR3 is TGTGCCAGCAGTTCCCAGCGGGGCACCACTGATACGCAGTATTTT.

V and J are TRBV7-2 and TRBJ1-5, with D hard to call. Germline-derived CDR1 and CDR2 are SGHTA and FQGNSA. The CDR3 is 14 residues long. V dropped 2 bases and J dropped 6 bases, with 11 bases sitting between them. The CDR3: CASSLSGKPQPQHF. CDR3 bases: TGTGCCAGCAGCTTATCGGGGAAGCCTCAGCCCCAGCATTTT.

This clone has a handful of counts. The V and J genes are TRBV30 and TRBJ2-2; D remains unclear. Germline V CDR1 and CDR2: GTSNPN, SVGIG (reference sequence). The CDR3 contains 14 residues. The V end lost 0 bases, the J end lost 5 bases, and 10 bases lay between the germline ends. This CDR3 reads CAWSVLHGTGELFF. The CDR3 nucleotides read TGTGCCTGGAGTGTACTTCACGGGACCGGGGAGCTGTTTTTT. Together with reference TRBV30 and TRBJ2-2, the CDR3 gives the full variable domain: SQTIHQWPATLVQPVGSPLSLECTVEGTSNPNLYWYRQAAGRGLQLLFYSVGIGQISSEVPQNLSASRPQDRQFILSSKKLLLSDSGFYLCAWSVLHGTGELFFGEGSRLTVL.

The sample holds a few counts of this clone. The V gene is TRBV6-5, the J gene TRBJ1-1; D is unresolved. The V gene lost 6 bases and the J gene lost 5 bases, with 13 bases spanning the gap. This CDR3 is 13 amino acids long. CDR1 and CDR2 (germline): MNHEY, SVGAGI. CDR3 sequence reads: CASRTNPGTEAFF. As DNA, the CDR3 is TGTGCCAGCAGAACCAACCCCGGGACTGAAGCTTTCTTT.

The sample holds a few counts of this clone. The chain has TRBV6-1 and TRBJ1-5, with 7 bases identical to TRBD1. CDR3 length equals 13 residues. Germline trimming cut 5 bases from V and 7 bases from J; bases unmatched to any gene: 5. From germline, CDR1 is MNHNS and CDR2 SASEGT. As DNA, the CDR3 is TGTGCCAGCAGTACAGGGGTATGGCAGCCCCAGCATTTT. The encoded protein is CASSTGVWQPQHF.

The chain couples TRBV6-1 to TRBJ2-3; the D gene is possibly TRBD1 (6 bases). V lost 6 bases and J lost 1, with 11 bases in between. This CDR3 is built from 14 residues. Germline values: CDR1 MNHNS, CDR2 SASEGT. DNA for the CDR3: TGTGCCAGCAGGTACAGGGTCGGCACAGATACGCAGTATTTT. This codes for CASRYRVGTDTQYF.

The rearrangement uses TRBV5-5 and TRBJ2-5; possible D gene TRBD2, 5 bases. This CDR3 is built from 13 residues. Trimming took off 2 bases at V and 3 bases at J, with 8 bases between the two ends. Germline lookup yields CDR1 SGHKS and CDR2 YYEKEE (reference sequence). CDR3: CASSFGLEETQYF. The DNA of the CDR3 is TGTGCCAGCAGCTTCGGACTGGAAGAGACCCAGTACTTC.

The chain uses TRBV19 and TRBJ1-1; D remains unclear. The ends were cut back, 4 bases at V and 3 bases at J, with 9 bases in the middle. The length of the CDR3 is 13 residues. CDR1 and CDR2 (germline): LNHDA, SQIVND (reference sequence). This chain's CDR3 is CASSTNVYTEAFF. The CDR3 DNA reads TGTGCCAGTAGTACAAATGTGTACACTGAAGCTTTCTTT.

This clone was counted a few times. The J gene is TRBJ2-5, the V gene TRBV29-1; 10 bases agree with TRBD1. The germline V gene encodes CDR1 SQVTM and CDR2 ANQGSEA. The CDR3 is 14 residues long. Trimming at V came to 5 bases and at J to 4 bases, leaving 7 bases not matched to a gene. CDR3 residues: CSVWTGGRRETQYF. DNA for the CDR3: TGCAGCGTTTGGACAGGGGGAAGGAGAGAGACCCAGTACTTC.

V is TRBV4-1 and J is TRBJ1-5; 7 positions agree with TRBD1. V lost 3 bases, J lost 6 bases, and 8 bases stayed unmatched. The CDR3 loop spans 15 amino acids. Germline CDR1 reads MGHRA; CDR2 reads YSYEKL. As DNA, the CDR3 is TGCGCCAGCAGCCATTCAGACAGGGAGCCTCAGCCCCAGCATTTT. Translation gives CASSHSDREPQPQHF.

The genes are TRBV5-1 and TRBJ2-7; maybe TRBD2 (5 bases). Germline lookup yields CDR1 SGHRS and CDR2 YFSETQ. V dropped 1 base and J dropped 6 bases, with 17 bases sitting between them. The CDR3 covers 15 residues. Here the CDR3 reads CASSLRYGGLGEQYF. The CDR3 DNA is TGCGCCAGCAGCTTGCGGTATGGCGGGTTGGGCGAGCAGTACTTC.

This clone was seen once. The rearrangement joins TRBV19 to TRBJ1-5; 12 nucleotides align to TRBD1. V trimming: 6 bases; J trimming: 1 base; junction bases outside the gene matches: 16. CDR1 and CDR2 (germline): LNHDA, SQIVND (reference sequence). CDR3 size: 20 residues. The CDR3 DNA reads as TGTGCCAGTAGCCCTGGACCCGGGACAGGGGGCATTCGAAGCAATCAGCCCCAGCATTTT. It encodes CASSPGPGTGGIRSNQPQHF.

The V gene is TRBV2, the J gene TRBJ2-1; TRBD2 matches 9 bases. The V gene end was trimmed by 8 bases and the J gene end by 6 bases; junction bases not matched to a gene: 11. The CDR3 has 15 residues. Germline lookup yields CDR1 SNHLY and CDR2 FYNNEI. The CDR3 region has the DNA TGTGCCAGCGTACTTCCTAGCGGGAAAGGCAATGAGCAGTTCTTC. This sequence encodes CASVLPSGKGNEQFF. Full variable domain (remainder filled in from reference TRBV2 and TRBJ2-1): EPEVTQTPSHQVTQMGQEVILRCVPISNHLYFYWYRQILGQKVEFLVSFYNNEISEKSEIFDDQFSVERPDGSNFTLKIRSTKLEDSAMYFCASVLPSGKGNEQFFGPGTRLTVL.

This rearrangement joins TRBV6-5 to TRBJ2-2; 7 bases are a match to TRBD1. The germline V gene encodes CDR1 MNHEY and CDR2 SVGAGI. The J segment lost 7 bases and the V segment lost 2 bases, leaving 7 bases of the junction unmatched. The CDR3 totals 15 residues. The DNA of the CDR3 is TGTGCCAGCAGTTACGCTGAGAGGGGGCTCGGGGAGCTGTTTTTT. Residues: CASSYAERGLGELFF.

This clone turned up a few times. The rearrangement links TRBV5-1 to TRBJ2-5, with TRBD2 matching over 9 bases. The J segment lost 2 bases and the V segment lost 1 base, leaving 6 bases of the junction unmatched. The CDR3 contains 16 residues. Per the germline V gene, CDR1 is SGHRS and CDR2 is YFSETQ. The CDR3 region is CASSLTRGGAQETQYF. In DNA form, the CDR3 reads TGCGCCAGCAGCTTGACTCGCGGGGGGGCTCAAGAGACCCAGTACTTC. The entire variable domain, with the rest obtained from reference TRBV5-1 and TRBJ2-5, is as follows: KAGVTQTPRYLIKTRGQQVTLSCSPISGHRSVSWYQQTPGQGLQFLFEYFSETQRNKGNFPGRFSGRQFSNSRSEMNVSTLELGDSALYLCASSLTRGGAQETQYFGPGTRLLVL.

The V call is TRBV9, the J call TRBJ1-3; possibly TRBD1 for D (5 bases). CDR1 and CDR2 (germline): SGDLS, YYNGEE. There are 13 residues in the CDR3. Trimming stripped 0 bases from V and 4 bases from J, with 5 bases between. For the CDR3, the DNA is TGTGCCAGCAGCGTAGGGGGCGGAAACACCATATATTTT. Translation gives CASSVGGGNTIYF.

This clone was seen repeatedly, ten times or more. The chain recombines TRBV19 with TRBJ2-3, with 7 bases that match TRBD1. The junction had 11 bases not matched to a gene; V was cut back by 6 bases and J by 2 bases. CDR1 is LNHDA and CDR2 is SQIVND in the germline V gene (reference sequence). The length of the CDR3 is 16 residues. The CDR3 region is CASRTSTGSFTDTQYF. CDR3 in DNA: TGTGCCAGTAGAACTTCGACAGGGAGCTTCACAGATACGCAGTATTTT.

This chain uses TRBV12-5 with TRBJ1-1; TRBD1 matches at 9 bases. This CDR3 region has 13 residues. Trimming cost V 5 bases and J 3 bases; bases outside gene matches: 1. Germline values: CDR1 LGHNT, CDR2 FRNRAP. CDR3 in amino acids: CASGRTGDTEAFF. In nucleotides, the CDR3 is TGTGCTAGTGGTAGGACAGGGGACACTGAAGCTTTCTTT.

The rearrangement joins TRBV29-1 to TRBJ1-3, with a weak D call TRBD1 (5 bases). The CDR3 contains 13 residues. Trimming cost V 3 bases and J 4 bases, with 10 bases left between them. Germline V gene lookup returns CDR1 SQVTM and CDR2 ANQGSEA. CDR3 sequence (DNA): TGCAGCGTTGAGGACATGGTAGGAAACACCATATATTTT. Translation: CSVEDMVGNTIYF.

This clone occurred a few times. The genes are TRBV10-3 and TRBJ1-1; D gene ambiguous. This CDR3 region has 13 residues. Germline values: CDR1 ENHRY, CDR2 SYGVKD. Trimming removed 7 bases from V and 1 base from J, with 10 bases in between. CDR3 DNA sequence: TGTGCCATCAACGACACGCCGAACACTGAAGCTTTCTTT. It yields the protein CAINDTPNTEAFF.

The gene calls are TRBV19 and TRBJ1-5, with D perhaps TRBD1 (6 bases). Germline CDR1 is LNHDA and CDR2 is SQIVND (reference sequence). The CDR3 contains 21 residues. Trimming took 5 bases from V and 1 from J, leaving 30 bases between them. The CDR3, as DNA: TGTGCCAGTAGTCCTTTTACGGGGGGGCCAGGGAAAGGTTTAAGCAATCAGCCCCAGCATTTT. It is translated as CASSPFTGGPGKGLSNQPQHF.

The chain's CDR3 is CASSPTTSGGANEQFF. CDR3 sequence (DNA): TGTGCCAGCAGCCCCACAACTAGCGGGGGGGCAAATGAGCAGTTCTTC. This chain uses TRBV5-5 with TRBJ2-1; TRBD2 agrees at 13 bases. Germline values: CDR1 SGHKS, CDR2 YYEKEE (reference sequence). The CDR3 covers 16 residues. The V and J ends lost 4 bases and 7 bases, in that order; junction bases with no gene match: 8.

The chain joins TRBV5-5 to TRBJ2-5, with 7 nucleotides matching TRBD1. In germline, CDR1 is SGHKS, CDR2 YYEKEE (reference sequence). With 2 bases clipped from V and 3 bases from J, the junction kept 7 bases outside the gene matches. The CDR3 has 15 amino acids. As DNA, the CDR3 is TGTGCCAGCAGCTTCCAGACAGGGTCGAAAGAGACCCAGTACTTC. Translated, it gives CASSFQTGSKETQYF.

The rearrangement links TRBV5-1 to TRBJ2-7, with TRBD1 identical over 10 bases. The CDR3 consists of 14 residues. Germline V gene sequence: CDR1 SGHRS, CDR2 YFSETQ. Germline trimming cut 4 bases from V and 5 bases from J; bases unmatched to any gene: 6. The CDR3 is CASSPTGGNNEQYF. CDR3 DNA: TGCGCCAGCAGCCCGACAGGGGGCAACAACGAGCAGTACTTC.

The table lists this clone with a count of one. The J gene is TRBJ2-1, the V gene TRBV12-5, with D perhaps matching TRBD1 (5 bases). The V gene's germline CDR1 is LGHNT and CDR2 FRNRAP. V lost 6 bases, J lost 5 bases, and 14 bases lay in between. The CDR3 spans 14 residues. The CDR3 nucleotides are TGTGCTAGTGGATCAGGGATTACCCACAATGAGCAGTTCTTC. Protein: CASGSGITHNEQFF.

The chain joins TRBV2 to TRBJ1-1; the match to TRBD1 covers 7 bases. Germline trimming cut 6 bases from V and 1 base from J; bases unmatched to any gene: 11. The CDR3 is made up of 16 amino acids. CDR1 SNHLY and CDR2 FYNNEI come from the germline V gene. The chain's CDR3 is CASSLGQMIQNTEAFF. The CDR3 nucleotides are TGTGCCAGCAGCTTGGGACAGATGATTCAGAACACTGAAGCTTTCTTT.

The chain recombines TRBV4-1 with TRBJ2-7; 15 bases match TRBD2. This CDR3 spans 18 amino acids. CDR1 is MGHRA and CDR2 is YSYEKL in the germline V gene. V lost 0 bases, J lost 3 bases, and 6 bases stayed unmatched. The CDR3, as DNA: TGCGCCAGCAGCCAAGAAGGACTAGCGGGGGGGCCGGGCTACGAGCAGTACTTC. Amino acids: CASSQEGLAGGPGYEQYF.

This rearrangement joins TRBV25-1 to TRBJ1-2, with 7 nucleotides matching TRBD1. The CDR3 contains 15 residues. Germline V gives CDR1 MGHDK, CDR2 SYGVNS. The trim removed 4 bases at V and 2 bases at J, leaving 7 bases unmatched. In nucleotides, the CDR3 is TGTGCCAGCAGTGGGCGAGACAGGGCCAACTATGGCTACACCTTC. It yields the protein CASSGRDRANYGYTF.

J is TRBJ1-2 and V is TRBV10-2; TRBD1 matches 8 bases. V dropped 8 bases and J dropped 5; count of bases not matched to a gene: 13. Germline values: CDR1 WSHSY, CDR2 SAAADI. The CDR3 extends over 15 amino acids. In nucleotides, the CDR3 is TGCGCCAGCGAACGAGCAGGGGGCTGGGTATATGGCTACACCTTC. Encoded protein: CASERAGGWVYGYTF.